Described below is a single T cell receptor (beta chain) sequence and its context. Its specificity is unknown. The entry originates in a study of PD-L1 blockade in urothelial cancer. Study-wide points: Below-median pretreatment blood TCR clonality predicted better survival.

Specified time point: peripheral blood 6 weeks after treatment start. Urothelial carcinoma affected the patients, and it was locally advanced or metastatic. Every PCR got spiked synthetic TCR analog templates. Only in-frame clones appear in the TCRdb table, and some are missing; sequencing was by immunoSEQ multiplex PCR. Of some 40,000 clones listed, 75% to 90% are singletons. Looked up from germline, CDR1 is GTSNPN and CDR2 is SVGIG (reference sequence). The CDR3 runs to 13 residues. The sequence was obtained from a man aged 40-49 years with urothelial cancer. The sequences come from PBMCs, collected around atezolizumab (anti-PD-L1) treatment. The chain is built from TRBV30 and TRBJ2-5, with D tentatively TRBD1 (5 bases). The J call may be incorrect, as the DNA end agrees better with TRBJ2-7. The CDR3 is CAWSAGNSYEQYF. The DNA for the CDR3 is TGTGCCTGGAGTGCAGGGAATTCCTACGAGCAGTACTTC.